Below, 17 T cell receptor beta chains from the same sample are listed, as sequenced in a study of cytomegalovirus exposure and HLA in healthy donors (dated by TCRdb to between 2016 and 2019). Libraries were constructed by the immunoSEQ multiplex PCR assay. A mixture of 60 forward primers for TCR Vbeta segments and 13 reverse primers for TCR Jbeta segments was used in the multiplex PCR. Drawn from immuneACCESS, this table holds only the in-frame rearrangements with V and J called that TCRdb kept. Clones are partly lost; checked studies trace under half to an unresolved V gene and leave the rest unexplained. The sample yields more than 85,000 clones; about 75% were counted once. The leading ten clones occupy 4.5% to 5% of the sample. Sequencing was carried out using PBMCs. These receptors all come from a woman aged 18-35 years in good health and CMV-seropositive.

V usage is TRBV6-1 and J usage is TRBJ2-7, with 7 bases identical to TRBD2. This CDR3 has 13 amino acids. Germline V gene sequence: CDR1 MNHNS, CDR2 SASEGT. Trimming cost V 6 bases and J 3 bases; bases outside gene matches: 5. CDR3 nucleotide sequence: TGTGCCAGCAGGAGCGGGACCTACTACGAGCAGTACTTC. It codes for CASRSGTYYEQYF.

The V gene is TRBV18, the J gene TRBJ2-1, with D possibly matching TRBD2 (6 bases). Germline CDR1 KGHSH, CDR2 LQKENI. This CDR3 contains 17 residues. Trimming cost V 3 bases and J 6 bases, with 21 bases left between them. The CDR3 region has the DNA TGTGCCAGCTCACCCCAAGCCGGGAGCCAGTTCGTCAATGAGCAGTTCTTC. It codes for CASSPQAGSQFVNEQFF.

The CDR3 nucleotides read TGTGCCAGCAGTCCCGTCCCTTACAGGGGACAGGATCAGCCCCAGCATTTT. Translating gives CASSPVPYRGQDQPQHF. V and J are TRBV27 and TRBJ1-5; 8 bases are a match to TRBD1. After removal of 5 bases from V and 5 bases from J, the junction contained 14 bases not matched to a gene. The CDR3 runs to 17 residues. Germline loops: CDR1 MNHEY, CDR2 SMNVEV (reference sequence).

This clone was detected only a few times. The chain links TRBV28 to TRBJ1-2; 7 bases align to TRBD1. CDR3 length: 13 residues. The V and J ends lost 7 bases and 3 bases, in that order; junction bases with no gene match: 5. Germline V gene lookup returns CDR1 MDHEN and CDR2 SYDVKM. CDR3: CASTIGQDYGYTF. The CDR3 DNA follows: TGTGCCAGCACCATCGGACAGGACTATGGCTACACCTTC.

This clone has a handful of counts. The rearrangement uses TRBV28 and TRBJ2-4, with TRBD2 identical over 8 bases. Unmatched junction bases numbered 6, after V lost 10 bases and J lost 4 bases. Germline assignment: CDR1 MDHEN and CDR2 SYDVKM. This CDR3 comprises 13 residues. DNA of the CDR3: TGTGCCATCGCTTTAGCGGGGAAAAACATTCAGTACTTC. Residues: CAIALAGKNIQYF.

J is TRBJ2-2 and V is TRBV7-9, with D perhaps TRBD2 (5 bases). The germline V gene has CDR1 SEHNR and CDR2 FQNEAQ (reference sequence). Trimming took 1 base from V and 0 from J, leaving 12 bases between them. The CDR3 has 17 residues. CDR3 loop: CASSLGLAGANTGELFF. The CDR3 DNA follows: TGTGCCAGCAGCTTAGGCCTAGCAGGCGCGAACACCGGGGAGCTGTTTTTT.

The CDR3, as DNA: TGTGCCAGCAGCGCGCCGGGACAGGGTTACGAGCAGTACTTC. Encoded protein: CASSAPGQGYEQYF. The gene calls are TRBV9 and TRBJ2-7; the match to TRBD1 covers 9 bases. This CDR3 comprises 14 residues. V gave up 3 bases and J gave up 4 bases; unmatched junction bases: 5. The germline V gene encodes CDR1 SGDLS and CDR2 YYNGEE.

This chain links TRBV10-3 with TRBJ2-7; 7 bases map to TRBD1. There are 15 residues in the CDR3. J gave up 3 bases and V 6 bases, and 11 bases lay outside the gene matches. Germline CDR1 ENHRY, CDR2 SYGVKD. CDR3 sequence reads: CAIRPGTVSIYEQYF. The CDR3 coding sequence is TGTGCCATCAGACCCGGGACAGTATCGATCTACGAGCAGTACTTC.

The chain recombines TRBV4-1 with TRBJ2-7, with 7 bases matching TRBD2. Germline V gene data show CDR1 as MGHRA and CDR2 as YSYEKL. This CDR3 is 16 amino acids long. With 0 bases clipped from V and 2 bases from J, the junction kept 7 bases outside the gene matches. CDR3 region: CASSQEWGGGAYEQYF. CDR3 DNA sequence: TGCGCCAGCAGCCAAGAGTGGGGGGGAGGCGCCTACGAGCAGTACTTC.

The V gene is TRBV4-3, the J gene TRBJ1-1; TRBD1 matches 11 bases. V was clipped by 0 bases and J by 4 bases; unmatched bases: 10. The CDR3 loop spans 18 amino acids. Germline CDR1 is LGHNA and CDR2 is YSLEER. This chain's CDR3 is CASSQDRTGGGEGTEAFF. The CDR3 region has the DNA TGCGCCAGCAGCCAAGATAGGACAGGGGGCGGTGAGGGCACTGAAGCTTTCTTT.

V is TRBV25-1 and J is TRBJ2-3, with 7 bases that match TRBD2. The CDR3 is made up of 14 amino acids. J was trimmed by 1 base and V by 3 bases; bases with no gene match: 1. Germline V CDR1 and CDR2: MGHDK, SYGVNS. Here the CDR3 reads CASSDTSGTDTQYF. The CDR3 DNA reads TGTGCCAGCAGTGACACTAGCGGCACAGATACGCAGTATTTT.

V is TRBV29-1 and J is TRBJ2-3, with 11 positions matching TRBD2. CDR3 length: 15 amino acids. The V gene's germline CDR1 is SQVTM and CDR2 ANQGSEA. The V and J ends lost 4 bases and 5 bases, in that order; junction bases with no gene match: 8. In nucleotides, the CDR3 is TGCAGCGTTGGGCTAGCGGGAGGCCGGGGAGATACGCAGTATTTT. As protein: CSVGLAGGRGDTQYF.

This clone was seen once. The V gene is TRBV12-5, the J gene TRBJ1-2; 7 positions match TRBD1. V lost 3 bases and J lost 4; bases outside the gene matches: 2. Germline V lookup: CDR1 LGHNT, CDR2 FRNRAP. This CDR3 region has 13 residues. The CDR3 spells CASGFGTAYGYTF. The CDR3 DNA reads TGTGCTAGTGGTTTCGGGACAGCCTATGGCTACACCTTC.

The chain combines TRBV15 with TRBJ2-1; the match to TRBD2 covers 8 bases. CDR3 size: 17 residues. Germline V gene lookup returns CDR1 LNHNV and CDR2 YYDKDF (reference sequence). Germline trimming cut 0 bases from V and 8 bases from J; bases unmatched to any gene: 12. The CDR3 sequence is CATSREPLSGIIYEQFF. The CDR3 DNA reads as TGTGCCACCAGCAGAGAGCCACTTAGCGGGATTATCTATGAGCAGTTCTTC.

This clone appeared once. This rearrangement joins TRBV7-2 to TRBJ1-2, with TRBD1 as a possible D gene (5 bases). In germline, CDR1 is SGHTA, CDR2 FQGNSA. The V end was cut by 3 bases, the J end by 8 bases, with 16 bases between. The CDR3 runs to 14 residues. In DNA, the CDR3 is TGTGCCAGCAGCTTGGGGCTAGGGGCCTCCGGCTACACCTTC. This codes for CASSLGLGASGYTF.

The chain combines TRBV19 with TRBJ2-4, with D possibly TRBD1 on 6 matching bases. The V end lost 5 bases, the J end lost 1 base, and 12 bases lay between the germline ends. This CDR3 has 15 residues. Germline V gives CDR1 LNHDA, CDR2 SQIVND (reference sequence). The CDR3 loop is CASSLQGAAKNIQYF. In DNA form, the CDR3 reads TGTGCCAGTAGTTTACAGGGAGCCGCCAAAAACATTCAGTACTTC.

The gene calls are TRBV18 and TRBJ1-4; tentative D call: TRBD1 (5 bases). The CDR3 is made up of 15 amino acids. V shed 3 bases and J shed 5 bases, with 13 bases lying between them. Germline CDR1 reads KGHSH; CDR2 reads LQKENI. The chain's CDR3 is CASSPRDGINEKLFF. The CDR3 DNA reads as TGTGCCAGCTCACCGCGGGACGGTATCAATGAAAAACTGTTTTTT. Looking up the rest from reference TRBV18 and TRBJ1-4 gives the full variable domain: NAGVMQNPRHLVRRRGQEARLRCSPMKGHSHVYWYRQLPEEGLKFMVYLQKENIIDESGMPKERFSAEFPKEGPSILRIQQVVRGDSAAYFCASSPRDGINEKLFFGSGTQLSVL.